This T cell receptor (beta chain) stems from a study of high-grade serous ovarian cancer treatment subgroups. Notes on the study in general: Bulk tumor TCR sequencing gave no spatial information.

The CDR3 extends over 13 amino acids. Per germline, CDR1 SQVTM and CDR2 ANQGSEA. With 5 bases removed from V and 4 bases from J, the gap between germline ends came to 15 bases. Sequencing was performed with immunoSEQ multiplex PCR; in TCRdb, only in-frame clones are kept and a portion is missing. The data hold fewer than 20,000 clones, with roughly two thirds observed a single time. Details on this clone: Its specificity is not known.

Tumor samples were taken before definitive surgery or chemotherapy. The specimen was tumor tissue. The J gene is TRBJ2-7, the V gene TRBV29-1; D gene unclear. The clonotype was recovered from a human donor with high-grade serous ovarian cancer. DNA of the CDR3: TGCAGCGTTACAGCGAAAAAGGGTTACGAGCAGTACTTC. It codes for CSVTAKKGYEQYF.